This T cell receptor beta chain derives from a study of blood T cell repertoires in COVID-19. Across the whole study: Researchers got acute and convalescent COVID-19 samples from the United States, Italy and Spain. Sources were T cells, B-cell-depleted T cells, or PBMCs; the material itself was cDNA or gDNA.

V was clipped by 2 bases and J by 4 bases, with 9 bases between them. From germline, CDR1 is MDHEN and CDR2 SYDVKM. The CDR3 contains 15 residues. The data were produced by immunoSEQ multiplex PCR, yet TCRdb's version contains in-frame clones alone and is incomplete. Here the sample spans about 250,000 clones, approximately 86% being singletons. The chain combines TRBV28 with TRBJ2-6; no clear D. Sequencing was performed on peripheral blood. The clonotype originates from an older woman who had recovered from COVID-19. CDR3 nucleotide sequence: TGTGCCAGCAGTTTACCTGTCCCGGGGGCCAACGTCCTGACTTTC. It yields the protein CASSLPVPGANVLTF.